The T cell receptor (beta chain) under discussion was sequenced for a study of radiation and T cells in renal cell carcinoma. Time point described: blood 4 weeks post-SBRT, at nephrectomy. Specified treatment: 15 Gy SBRT to primary tumor, nephrectomy 4 weeks later. Nephrectomy followed 15 Gy stereotactic body radiation by 4 weeks. The tumor was a clear cell renal cell carcinoma. The table came from immunoSEQ multiplex PCR; TCRdb's copy has only in-frame clones and leaves some out. The sample has fewer than 200,000 clones; approximately 90% are singletons. Sequencing used blood, obtained from a patient whose treatment included radiotherapy and nephrectomy. This receptor was identified in a woman in her 50s with renal cell carcinoma.

The DNA for the CDR3 is TGTGCCAGCCGCTTTAGCGGGGAGGATACGCAGTATTTT. It codes for CASRFSGEDTQYF. The chain has TRBV6-4 and TRBJ2-3, with 8 bases identical to TRBD2. Germline V gene lookup returns CDR1 MRHNA and CDR2 SNTAGT. With V trimmed by 8 bases and J by 6 bases, 7 bases remained unmatched. This CDR3 has 13 residues.